This is a list of T cell receptor beta chains from one sample in a study of blood T cell repertoires in COVID-19. Measured with immunoSEQ multiplex PCR; TCRdb has only the in-frame clones, and not every one. The sample lists more than 250,000 clones; 87% were seen once. Sequencing used PBMCs or T cells enriched from blood (not recorded which). The receptors derive from a woman aged 25 to 39 who had recovered from COVID-19. The CDR3 runs from the conserved cysteine through the conserved F or W. A D gene is named only where the DNA matches it firmly. Some rows mark clone size as missing; the rest say once, few, many or name a class of expanded clone.

V gene: TRBV25-1
J gene: TRBJ1-6
clone size: -
D gene: -
CDR3 DNA: TGTGCCAGCAGTAGAGACAAGGCCCGGCGCTCACCCCTCCACTTT
CDR3 protein: CASSRDKARRSPLHF

V gene: TRBV5-1
J gene: TRBJ1-2
clone size: -
D gene: -
CDR3 DNA: TGCGCCAGCAGCGACAGGACGGGGAGGGCTGGCTACACCTTC
CDR3 protein: CASSDRTGRAGYTF

V gene: TRBV5-8
J gene: TRBJ2-7
clone size: -
D gene: -
CDR3 DNA: TGTGCCAGCAGCTTGCCGAACAGACCCACTTCCTACGAGCAGTACTTC
CDR3 protein: CASSLPNRPTSYEQYF

V gene: TRBV11-2
J gene: TRBJ1-1
clone size: -
D gene: -
CDR3 DNA: TGTACCAGCAGCTTAGGGGCCGGTATCGCGCACACTGAAGCTTTCTTT
CDR3 protein: CTSSLGAGIAHTEAFF

V gene: TRBV12-3/TRBV12-4
J gene: TRBJ2-7
clone size: -
D gene: TRBD2
CDR3 DNA: TGTGCCAGCAGTCCCTTGGGGGGGTACGAGCAGTACTTC
CDR3 protein: CASSPLGGYEQYF

V gene: TRBV7-6
J gene: TRBJ1-4
clone size: once
D gene: -
CDR3 DNA: TGTGCCAGCAGCCCGGGAATACCTGACGAAAAACTGTTTTTT
CDR3 protein: CASSPGIPDEKLFF

V gene: TRBV4-1
J gene: TRBJ2-7
clone size: -
D gene: -
CDR3 DNA: TGCGCCAGCAGCCTCCTCGGTGGGCCCTACGAGCAGTACTTC
CDR3 protein: CASSLLGGPYEQYF

V gene: TRBV7-2
J gene: TRBJ2-7
clone size: -
D gene: TRBD2
CDR3 DNA: TGTGCCAGCAGCTTGATCAGGAGCGGGGGAACCTACGAGCAGTACTTC
CDR3 protein: CASSLIRSGGTYEQYF

V gene: TRBV4-1
J gene: TRBJ2-1
clone size: -
D gene: TRBD2
CDR3 DNA: TGCGCCAGCAGCCCACGGACTAGCTCCGGTGAGCAGTTCTTC
CDR3 protein: CASSPRTSSGEQFF

V gene: TRBV19
J gene: TRBJ2-7
clone size: -
D gene: -
CDR3 DNA: TGTGCCAGTAGTATAGACGGTCCGGGCTCCTACGAGCAGTACTTC
CDR3 protein: CASSIDGPGSYEQYF

V gene: TRBV5-1
J gene: TRBJ2-7
clone size: -
D gene: -
CDR3 DNA: TGCGCCAGCAGCTTGGAGATGGGGCTCAGCTCCTACGAGCAGTACTTC
CDR3 protein: CASSLEMGLSSYEQYF

V gene: TRBV7-9
J gene: TRBJ1-2
clone size: -
D gene: -
CDR3 DNA: TGTGCCAGCAGCTTTCTGGACAGCTATGGCTACACCTTC
CDR3 protein: CASSFLDSYGYTF

V gene: TRBV2
J gene: TRBJ2-5
clone size: -
D gene: -
CDR3 DNA: TGTGCCAGCAGTGAAGAGAACATCCAAGAGACCCAGTACTTC
CDR3 protein: CASSEENIQETQYF

V gene: TRBV4-2
J gene: TRBJ1-6
clone size: -
D gene: TRBD1
CDR3 DNA: TGTGCCAGCAGCCAAAGGGACAGACCTAATTCACCCCTCCACTTT
CDR3 protein: CASSQRDRPNSPLHF

V gene: TRBV24-1
J gene: TRBJ1-2
clone size: -
D gene: -
CDR3 DNA: TGTGCCACCAGTGATGTTACAGAATCTAACTATGGCTACACCTTC
CDR3 protein: CATSDVTESNYGYTF

V gene: TRBV2
J gene: TRBJ1-5
clone size: -
D gene: -
CDR3 DNA: TGTGCCAGCATAGGGGAAGGTCAGCCCCAGCATTTT
CDR3 protein: CASIGEGQPQHF

V gene: TRBV4-3
J gene: TRBJ2-2
clone size: -
D gene: -
CDR3 DNA: TGCGCCAGCAGCCCGAGGGTGGGAGTCTCCACCGGGGAGCTGTTTTTT
CDR3 protein: CASSPRVGVSTGELFF

V gene: TRBV9
J gene: TRBJ1-2
clone size: once
D gene: -
CDR3 DNA: TGTGCCAGCAGCGTAGGTGAGGGATGGGTCTATGGCTACACCTTC
CDR3 protein: CASSVGEGWVYGYTF

V gene: TRBV4-1
J gene: TRBJ1-5
clone size: -
D gene: -
CDR3 DNA: TGCGCCAGCAGCCAAGAACTCGGGGGGAGCAATCAGCCCCAGCATTTT
CDR3 protein: CASSQELGGSNQPQHF

V gene: TRBV7-9
J gene: TRBJ2-5
clone size: -
D gene: -
CDR3 DNA: TGTGCCAGCAGCTTGTCTCCAGAGACCCAGTACTTC
CDR3 protein: CASSLSPETQYF

V gene: TRBV7-9
J gene: TRBJ2-1
clone size: -
D gene: -
CDR3 DNA: TGTGCCAGCAGTCGAATGGGGCTCACTGAGCAGTTCTTC
CDR3 protein: CASSRMGLTEQFF

V gene: TRBV14
J gene: TRBJ1-2
clone size: few
D gene: -
CDR3 DNA: TGTGCCAGCAGCCAAGATAGGGGATATGGCTACACCTTC
CDR3 protein: CASSQDRGYGYTF

V gene: TRBV27
J gene: TRBJ2-1
clone size: -
D gene: TRBD2
CDR3 DNA: TGTGCCAGCAGTCACCCGGGACTAGAGAGCAATGAGCAGTTCTTC
CDR3 protein: CASSHPGLESNEQFF

V gene: TRBV7-3
J gene: TRBJ1-1
clone size: -
D gene: -
CDR3 DNA: TGTGCCAGCAGCTATGGCTCGAACACTGAAGCTTTCTTT
CDR3 protein: CASSYGSNTEAFF

V gene: TRBV3-1/TRBV3-2
J gene: TRBJ1-1
clone size: -
D gene: -
CDR3 DNA: TGTGCCAGCAGCCAAGGAGACAGGCCTGAAGCTTTCTTT
CDR3 protein: CASSQGDRPEAFF

V gene: TRBV3-1/TRBV3-2
J gene: TRBJ1-5
clone size: -
D gene: TRBD1
CDR3 DNA: TGTGCCAGCAGTCTCGGACAGGGAAATCAGCCCCAGCATTTT
CDR3 protein: CASSLGQGNQPQHF

V gene: TRBV28
J gene: TRBJ2-2
clone size: -
D gene: -
CDR3 DNA: TGTGCCAGCAGTTTGGGGGGGGCAGACTTGAACACCGGGGAGCTGTTTTTT
CDR3 protein: CASSLGGADLNTGELFF

V gene: TRBV4-2
J gene: TRBJ2-5
clone size: -
D gene: -
CDR3 DNA: TGTGCCAGCAGCCAAGGGGGGGTCCAGATCGTGCCTGAAGAGACCCAGTACTTC
CDR3 protein: CASSQGGVQIVPEETQYF

V gene: TRBV19
J gene: TRBJ2-3
clone size: -
D gene: TRBD2
CDR3 DNA: TGTGCCAGTAGTATCGCTAGCGGTGCGGGCCCAGATACGCAGTATTTT
CDR3 protein: CASSIASGAGPDTQYF

V gene: TRBV7-2
J gene: TRBJ2-7
clone size: -
D gene: TRBD2
CDR3 DNA: TGTGCCAGCAGCTTAAGGGGAGGGACGGAATCCTACGAGCAGTACTTC
CDR3 protein: CASSLRGGTESYEQYF

V gene: TRBV5-8
J gene: TRBJ1-3
clone size: once
D gene: -
CDR3 DNA: TGTGCCAGCAGGCCGACAGAGAACTCTGGAAACACCATATATTTT
CDR3 protein: CASRPTENSGNTIYF

V gene: TRBV11-2
J gene: TRBJ1-1
clone size: -
D gene: -
CDR3 DNA: TGTGCCAGCAACTTGGACAGGAACACTGAAGCTTTCTTT
CDR3 protein: CASNLDRNTEAFF

V gene: TRBV7-9
J gene: TRBJ1-3
clone size: few
D gene: -
CDR3 DNA: TGTGCCAGCAGCTTAAGGTACAGCTCTGGAAACACCATATATTTT
CDR3 protein: CASSLRYSSGNTIYF

V gene: TRBV12-1
J gene: TRBJ2-1
clone size: once
D gene: -
CDR3 DNA: TGTGCCAGCAGCGAACGCCGGACAGGGGGTGGCAATGAGCAGTTCTTC
CDR3 protein: CASSERRTGGGNEQFF

V gene: TRBV7-9
J gene: TRBJ2-2
clone size: few
D gene: -
CDR3 DNA: TGTGCCAGCAGCCCGATCCAGGGTCCCTATGGCCCCGGGGAGCTGTTTTTT
CDR3 protein: CASSPIQGPYGPGELFF

V gene: TRBV28
J gene: TRBJ1-1
clone size: -
D gene: TRBD1
CDR3 DNA: TGTGCCAGCAGTGGACACAGGGGGCTGAACACTGAAGCTTTCTTT
CDR3 protein: CASSGHRGLNTEAFF

V gene: TRBV5-1
J gene: TRBJ1-6
clone size: -
D gene: TRBD1
CDR3 DNA: TGCGCCAGCAGCTGGGACAGAAGTAATTCACCCCTCCACTTT
CDR3 protein: CASSWDRSNSPLHF

V gene: TRBV11-2
J gene: TRBJ1-2
clone size: few
D gene: TRBD1
CDR3 DNA: TGTGCCAGCAGCTCCGGGACAGGGATGGGCTATGGCTACACCTTC
CDR3 protein: CASSSGTGMGYGYTF

V gene: TRBV27
J gene: TRBJ2-1
clone size: -
D gene: -
CDR3 DNA: TGTGCCAGCAGTTTATTGTTCGGGTTACGGGGGAAAAGGGTAAATGAGCAGTTCTTC
CDR3 protein: CASSLLFGLRGKRVNEQFF

V gene: TRBV2
J gene: TRBJ2-1
clone size: -
D gene: TRBD2
CDR3 DNA: TGTGCCAGCAGTGAATTCACCGGAGCGGGACTAGCCTATGAGCAGTTCTTC
CDR3 protein: CASSEFTGAGLAYEQFF

V gene: TRBV3-1/TRBV3-2
J gene: TRBJ2-7
clone size: -
D gene: TRBD1
CDR3 DNA: TGTGCCAGCAATCAGGGGGCTTCCTACGAGCAGTACTTC
CDR3 protein: CASNQGASYEQYF

V gene: TRBV29-1
J gene: TRBJ2-1
clone size: few
D gene: TRBD1
CDR3 DNA: TGCAGCGTGCTAGGGGGCAGCTCCTACAATGAGCAGTTCTTC
CDR3 protein: CSVLGGSSYNEQFF

V gene: TRBV2
J gene: TRBJ1-3
clone size: few
D gene: -
CDR3 DNA: TGTGCCAGCAGATTTCAGTCCCCGCGGGGAAACACCATATATTTT
CDR3 protein: CASRFQSPRGNTIYF

V gene: TRBV7-2
J gene: TRBJ1-2
clone size: -
D gene: -
CDR3 DNA: TGTGCCAGCAGCTTAGATAGGCAGGCGGGTGGCTACACCTTC
CDR3 protein: CASSLDRQAGGYTF

V gene: TRBV9
J gene: TRBJ2-5
clone size: -
D gene: TRBD2
CDR3 DNA: TGTGCCAGCAGCGCCGGCGGGGGGCCCCAAGAGACCCAGTACTTC
CDR3 protein: CASSAGGGPQETQYF

V gene: TRBV6-6
J gene: TRBJ1-1
clone size: few
D gene: -
CDR3 DNA: TGTGCCAGCCTGCAGCCCACGGGCACTGAAGCTTTCTTT
CDR3 protein: CASLQPTGTEAFF

V gene: TRBV7-2
J gene: TRBJ2-1
clone size: -
D gene: -
CDR3 DNA: TGTGCCAGCAGCTTTAACTCCTACAATGAGCAGTTCTTC
CDR3 protein: CASSFNSYNEQFF

V gene: TRBV10-3
J gene: TRBJ2-6
clone size: -
D gene: TRBD2
CDR3 DNA: TGTGCCATCAGTGAAAGCGGGGGCGTCCTGACTTTC
CDR3 protein: CAISESGGVLTF

V gene: TRBV30
J gene: TRBJ2-5
clone size: -
D gene: -
CDR3 DNA: TGTGCCTGGAGTTTGTACGTTACAGGAGCACGAGGGACCCAGTACTTC
CDR3 protein: CAWSLYVTGARGTQYF

V gene: TRBV4-2
J gene: TRBJ1-4
clone size: -
D gene: TRBD1
CDR3 DNA: TGTGCCAGCAGCCCTAGACAGGGGGTAAATGAAAAACTGTTTTTT
CDR3 protein: CASSPRQGVNEKLFF

V gene: TRBV5-1
J gene: TRBJ2-5
clone size: -
D gene: TRBD2
CDR3 DNA: TGCGCCAGCAGCGGCGGGGGGCCGGGAGAGACCCAGTACTTC
CDR3 protein: CASSGGGPGETQYF

V gene: TRBV7-9
J gene: TRBJ1-2
clone size: -
D gene: TRBD1
CDR3 DNA: TGTGCCAGCAGCTTCATACAGGGGGAAGTGAATGGCTACACCTTC
CDR3 protein: CASSFIQGEVNGYTF

V gene: TRBV12-3/TRBV12-4
J gene: TRBJ1-2
clone size: -
D gene: -
CDR3 DNA: TGTGCCAGCAGTTTAAACAGGGTCTATGGCTACACCTTC
CDR3 protein: CASSLNRVYGYTF

V gene: TRBV28
J gene: TRBJ1-4
clone size: -
D gene: -
CDR3 DNA: TGTGCCAGCAGTTTAGGGCCCCAGCTTGCAACTAATGAAAAACTGTTTTTT
CDR3 protein: CASSLGPQLATNEKLFF

V gene: TRBV19
J gene: TRBJ1-2
clone size: -
D gene: TRBD1
CDR3 DNA: TGTGCCAGTAGTACACCAGGGGGTGGCTATGGCTACACCTTC
CDR3 protein: CASSTPGGGYGYTF

V gene: TRBV28
J gene: TRBJ2-7
clone size: -
D gene: -
CDR3 DNA: TGTGCCAGCAGTTCGAGGCTACGCGAGCAGTACTTC
CDR3 protein: CASSSRLREQYF

V gene: TRBV4-2
J gene: TRBJ2-5
clone size: -
D gene: -
CDR3 DNA: TGTGCCAGCAGCCAAGGGACCCAAGAGGGGGTTAGGGAGACCCAGTACTTC
CDR3 protein: CASSQGTQEGVRETQYF

V gene: TRBV7-9
J gene: TRBJ1-4
clone size: -
D gene: -
CDR3 DNA: TGTGCCAGCAGCCCTAAACAGGGATCTAATGAAAAACTGTTTTTT
CDR3 protein: CASSPKQGSNEKLFF

V gene: TRBV7-9
J gene: TRBJ2-3
clone size: -
D gene: TRBD2
CDR3 DNA: TGTGCCAGCAGCCCGCCTAGCGGGGACCGCACAGATACGCAGTATTTT
CDR3 protein: CASSPPSGDRTDTQYF